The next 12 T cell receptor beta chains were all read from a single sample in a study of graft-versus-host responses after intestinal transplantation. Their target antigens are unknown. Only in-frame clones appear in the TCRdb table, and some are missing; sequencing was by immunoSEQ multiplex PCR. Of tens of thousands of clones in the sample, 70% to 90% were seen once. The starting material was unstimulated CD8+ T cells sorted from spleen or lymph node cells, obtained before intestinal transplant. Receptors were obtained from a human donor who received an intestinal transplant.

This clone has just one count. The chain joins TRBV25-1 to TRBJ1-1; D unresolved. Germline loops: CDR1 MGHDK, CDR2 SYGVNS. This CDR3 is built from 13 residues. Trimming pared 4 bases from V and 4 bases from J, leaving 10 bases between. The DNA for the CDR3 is TGTGCCAGCAGTGTTGGGGAGATCACTGAAGCTTTCTTT. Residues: CASSVGEITEAFF.

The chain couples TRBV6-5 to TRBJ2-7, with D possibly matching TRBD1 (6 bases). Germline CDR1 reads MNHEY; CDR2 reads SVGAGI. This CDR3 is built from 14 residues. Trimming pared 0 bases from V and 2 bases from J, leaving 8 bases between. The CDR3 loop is CASSYSEGAYEQYF. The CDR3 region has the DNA TGTGCCAGCAGTTACTCTGAGGGGGCCTACGAGCAGTACTTC.

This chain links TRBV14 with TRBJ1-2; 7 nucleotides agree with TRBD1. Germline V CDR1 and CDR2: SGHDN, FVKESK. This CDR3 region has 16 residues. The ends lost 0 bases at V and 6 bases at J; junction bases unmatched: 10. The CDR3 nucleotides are TGTGCCAGCAGCCAAGATGACAGGGTGATTCTTCATGGCTACACCTTC. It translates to CASSQDDRVILHGYTF.

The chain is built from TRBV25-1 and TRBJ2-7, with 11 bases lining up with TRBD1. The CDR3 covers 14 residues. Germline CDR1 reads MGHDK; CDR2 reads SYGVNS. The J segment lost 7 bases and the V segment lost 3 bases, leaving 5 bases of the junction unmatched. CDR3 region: CASSDGQGAREQYF. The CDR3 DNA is TGTGCCAGCAGTGACGGACAGGGGGCGAGGGAGCAGTACTTC.

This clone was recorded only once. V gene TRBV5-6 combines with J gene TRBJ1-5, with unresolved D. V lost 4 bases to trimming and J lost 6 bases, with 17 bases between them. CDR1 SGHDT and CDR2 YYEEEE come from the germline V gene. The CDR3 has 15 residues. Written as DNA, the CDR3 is TGTGCCAGCAGCCCTGGACCTTCCGAGGGTCAGCCCCAGCATTTT. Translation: CASSPGPSEGQPQHF.

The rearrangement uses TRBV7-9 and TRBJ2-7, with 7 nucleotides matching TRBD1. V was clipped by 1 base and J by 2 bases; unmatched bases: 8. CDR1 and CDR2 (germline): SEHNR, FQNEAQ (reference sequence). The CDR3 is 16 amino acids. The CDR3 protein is CASSLDGQVGTYEQYF. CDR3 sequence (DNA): TGTGCCAGCAGCTTAGACGGACAGGTCGGGACCTACGAGCAGTACTTC. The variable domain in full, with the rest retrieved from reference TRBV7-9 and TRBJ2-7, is DTGVSQNPRHKITKRGQNVTFRCDPISEHNRLYWYRQTLGQGPEFLTYFQNEAQLEKSRLLSDRFSAERPKGSFSTLEIQRTEQGDSAMYLCASSLDGQVGTYEQYFGPGTRLTVT.

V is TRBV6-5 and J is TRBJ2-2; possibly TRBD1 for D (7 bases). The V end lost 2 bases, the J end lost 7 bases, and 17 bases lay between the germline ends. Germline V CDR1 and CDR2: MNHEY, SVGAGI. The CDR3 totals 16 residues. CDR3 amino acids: CASSYADREVNGELFF. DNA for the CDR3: TGTGCCAGCAGTTACGCTGACAGGGAGGTCAACGGGGAGCTGTTTTTT.

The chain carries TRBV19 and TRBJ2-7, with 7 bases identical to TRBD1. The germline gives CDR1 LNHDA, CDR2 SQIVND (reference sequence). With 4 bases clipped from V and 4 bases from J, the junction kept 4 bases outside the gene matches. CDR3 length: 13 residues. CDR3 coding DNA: TGTGCCAGTAGTACAGGGGACAGTTACGAGCAGTACTTC. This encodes CASSTGDSYEQYF.

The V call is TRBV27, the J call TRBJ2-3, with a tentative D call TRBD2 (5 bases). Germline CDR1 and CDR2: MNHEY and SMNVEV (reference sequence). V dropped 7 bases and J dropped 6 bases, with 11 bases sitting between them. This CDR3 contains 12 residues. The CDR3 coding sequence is TGTGCCAGCACGACCTCGGGGGATACGCAGTATTTT. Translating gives CASTTSGDTQYF.

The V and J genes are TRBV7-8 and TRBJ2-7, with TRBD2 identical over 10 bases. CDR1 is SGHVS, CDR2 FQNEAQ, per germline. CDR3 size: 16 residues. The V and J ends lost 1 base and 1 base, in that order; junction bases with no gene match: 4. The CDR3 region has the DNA TGTGCCAGCAGCTTAGTGTTTAGCGGGGGGTCCTACGAGCAGTACTTC. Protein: CASSLVFSGGSYEQYF. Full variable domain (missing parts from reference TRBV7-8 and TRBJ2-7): GAGVSQSPRYKVAKRGQDVALRCDPISGHVSLFWYQQALGQGPEFLTYFQNEAQLDKSGLPSDRFFAERPEGSVSTLKIQRTQQEDSAVYLCASSLVFSGGSYEQYFGPGTRLTVT.

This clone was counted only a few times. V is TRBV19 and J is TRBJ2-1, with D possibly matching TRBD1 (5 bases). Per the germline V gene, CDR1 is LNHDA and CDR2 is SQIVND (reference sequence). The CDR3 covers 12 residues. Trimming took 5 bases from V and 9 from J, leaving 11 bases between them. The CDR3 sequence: CASSVRGTEQFF. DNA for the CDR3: TGTGCCAGTAGTGTAAGGGGCACTGAGCAGTTCTTC.

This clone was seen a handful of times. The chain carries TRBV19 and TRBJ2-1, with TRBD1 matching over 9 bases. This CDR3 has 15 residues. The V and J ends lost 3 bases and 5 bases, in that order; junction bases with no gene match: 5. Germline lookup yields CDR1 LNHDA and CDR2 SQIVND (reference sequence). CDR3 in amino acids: CASSIWGQGNNEQFF. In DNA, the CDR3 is TGTGCCAGTAGTATTTGGGGACAGGGTAACAATGAGCAGTTCTTC.